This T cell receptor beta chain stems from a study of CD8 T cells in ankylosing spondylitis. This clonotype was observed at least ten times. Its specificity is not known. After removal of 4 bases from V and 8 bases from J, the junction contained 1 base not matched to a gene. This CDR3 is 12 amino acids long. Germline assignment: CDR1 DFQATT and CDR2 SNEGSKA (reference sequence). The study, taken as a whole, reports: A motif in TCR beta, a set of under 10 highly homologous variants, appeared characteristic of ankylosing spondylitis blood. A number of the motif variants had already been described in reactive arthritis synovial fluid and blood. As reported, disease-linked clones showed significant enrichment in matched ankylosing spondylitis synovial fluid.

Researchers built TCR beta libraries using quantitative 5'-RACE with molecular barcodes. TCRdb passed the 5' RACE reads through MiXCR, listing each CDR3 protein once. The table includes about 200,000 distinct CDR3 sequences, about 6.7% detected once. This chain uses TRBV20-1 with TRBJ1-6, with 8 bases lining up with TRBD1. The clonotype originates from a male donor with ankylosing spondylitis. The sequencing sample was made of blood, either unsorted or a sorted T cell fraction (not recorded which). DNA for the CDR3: TGCAGTGCTAACAGGGGGGATTCACCCCTCCACTTT. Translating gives CSANRGDSPLHF.